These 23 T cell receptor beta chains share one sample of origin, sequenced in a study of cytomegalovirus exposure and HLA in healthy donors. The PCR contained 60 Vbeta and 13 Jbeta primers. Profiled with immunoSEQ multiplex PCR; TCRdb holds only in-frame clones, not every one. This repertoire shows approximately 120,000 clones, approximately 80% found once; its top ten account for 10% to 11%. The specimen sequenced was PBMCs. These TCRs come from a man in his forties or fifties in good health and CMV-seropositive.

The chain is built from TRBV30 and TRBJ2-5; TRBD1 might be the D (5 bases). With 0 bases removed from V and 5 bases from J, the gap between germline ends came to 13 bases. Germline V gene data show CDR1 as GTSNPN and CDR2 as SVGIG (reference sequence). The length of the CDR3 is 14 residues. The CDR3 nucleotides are TGTGCCTGGAGTGTAGTGGGGCTACTGGAGACCCAGTACTTC. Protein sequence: CAWSVVGLLETQYF.

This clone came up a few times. CDR3: CASSHRLWGDEQYF. In DNA, the CDR3 is TGTGCCAGCAGCCACAGGCTGTGGGGGGACGAGCAGTACTTC. J is TRBJ2-7 and V is TRBV7-6, with D maybe TRBD2 (6 bases). The CDR3 is made up of 14 amino acids. V lost 5 bases and J lost 5, with 16 bases in between. Germline V CDR1 and CDR2: SGHVS, FNYEAQ.

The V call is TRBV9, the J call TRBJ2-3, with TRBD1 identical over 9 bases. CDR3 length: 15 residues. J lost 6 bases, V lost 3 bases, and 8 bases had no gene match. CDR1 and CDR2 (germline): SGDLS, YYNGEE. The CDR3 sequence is CASSGRTGDWDTQYF. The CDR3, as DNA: TGTGCCAGCAGCGGCAGGACAGGGGATTGGGATACGCAGTATTTT.

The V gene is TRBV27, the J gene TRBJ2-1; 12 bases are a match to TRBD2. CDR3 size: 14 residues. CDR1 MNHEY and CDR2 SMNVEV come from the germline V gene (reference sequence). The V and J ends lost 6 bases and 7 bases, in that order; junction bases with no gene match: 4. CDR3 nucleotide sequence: TGTGCCAGCAGACTAGCGGGGGGTTTTAATGAGCAGTTCTTC. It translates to CASRLAGGFNEQFF.

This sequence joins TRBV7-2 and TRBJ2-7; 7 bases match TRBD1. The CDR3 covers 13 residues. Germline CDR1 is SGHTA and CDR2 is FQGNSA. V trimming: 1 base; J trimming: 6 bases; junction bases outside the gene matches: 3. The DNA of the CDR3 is TGTGCCAGCAGCTTAGAGCGACAGGGCGAGCAGTACTTC. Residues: CASSLERQGEQYF.

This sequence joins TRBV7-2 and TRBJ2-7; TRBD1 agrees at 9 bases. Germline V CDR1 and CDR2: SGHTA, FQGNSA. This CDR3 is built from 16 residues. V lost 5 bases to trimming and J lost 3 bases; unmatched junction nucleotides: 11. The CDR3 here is CASSKTGTGSFYEQYF. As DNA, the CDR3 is TGTGCCAGCAGCAAAACCGGGACAGGGTCCTTCTACGAGCAGTACTTC.

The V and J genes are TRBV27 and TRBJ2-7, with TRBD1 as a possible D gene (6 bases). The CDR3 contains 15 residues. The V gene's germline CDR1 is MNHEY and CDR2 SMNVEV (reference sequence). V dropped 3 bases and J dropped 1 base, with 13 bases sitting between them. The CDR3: CASSFSWDTSYEQYF. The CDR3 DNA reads TGTGCCAGCAGTTTTTCGTGGGACACATCCTACGAGCAGTACTTC.

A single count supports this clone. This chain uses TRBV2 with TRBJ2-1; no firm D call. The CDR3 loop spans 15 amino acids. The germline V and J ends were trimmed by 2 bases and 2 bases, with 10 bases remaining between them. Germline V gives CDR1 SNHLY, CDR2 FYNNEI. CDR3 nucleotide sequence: TGTGCCAGCAGTGAATTTAAGCGTACCTACAATGAGCAGTTCTTC. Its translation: CASSEFKRTYNEQFF.

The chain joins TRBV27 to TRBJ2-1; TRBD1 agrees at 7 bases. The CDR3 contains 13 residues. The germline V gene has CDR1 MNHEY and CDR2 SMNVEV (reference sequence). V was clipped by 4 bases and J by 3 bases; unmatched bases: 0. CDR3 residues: CASSWDSYNEQFF. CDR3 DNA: TGTGCCAGCAGTTGGGACAGCTACAATGAGCAGTTCTTC.

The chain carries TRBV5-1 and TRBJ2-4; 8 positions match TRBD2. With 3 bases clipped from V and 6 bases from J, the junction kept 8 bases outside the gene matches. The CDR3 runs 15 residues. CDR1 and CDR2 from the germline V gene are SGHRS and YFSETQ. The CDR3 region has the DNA TGCGCCAGCAGCTCCGGTCGGGGGGGTGGAAACATTCAGTACTTC. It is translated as CASSSGRGGGNIQYF.

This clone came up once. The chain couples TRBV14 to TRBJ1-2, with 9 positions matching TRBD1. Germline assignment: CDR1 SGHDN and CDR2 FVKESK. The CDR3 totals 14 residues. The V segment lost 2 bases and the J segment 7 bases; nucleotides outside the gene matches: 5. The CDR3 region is CASSQWTGVFGYTF. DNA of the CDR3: TGTGCCAGCAGCCAATGGACAGGGGTTTTTGGCTACACCTTC.

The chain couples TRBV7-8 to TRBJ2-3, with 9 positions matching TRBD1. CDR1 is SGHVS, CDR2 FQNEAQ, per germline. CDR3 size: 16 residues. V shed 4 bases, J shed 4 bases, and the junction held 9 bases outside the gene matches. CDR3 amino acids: CASSWDRDRDSDTQYF. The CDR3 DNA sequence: TGTGCCAGCAGCTGGGACCGGGACAGGGATTCAGATACGCAGTATTTT.

CDR3 amino acids: CASSSRGDSNQPQHF. In DNA form, the CDR3 reads TGTGCCAGCAGCTCCAGGGGTGATAGCAATCAGCCCCAGCATTTT. The chain links TRBV9 to TRBJ1-5; a weak D match, TRBD1 (6 bases). Trimming shortened V by 4 bases and J by 0 bases, and 11 bases separated the two germline ends. There are 15 residues in the CDR3. CDR1 and CDR2 from the germline V gene are SGDLS and YYNGEE.

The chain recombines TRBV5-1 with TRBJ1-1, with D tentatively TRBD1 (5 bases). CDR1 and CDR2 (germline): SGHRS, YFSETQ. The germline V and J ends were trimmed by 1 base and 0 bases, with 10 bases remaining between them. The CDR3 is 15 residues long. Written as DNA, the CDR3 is TGCGCCAGCAGCTTGAGGGACTCAATGAACACTGAAGCTTTCTTT. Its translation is CASSLRDSMNTEAFF.

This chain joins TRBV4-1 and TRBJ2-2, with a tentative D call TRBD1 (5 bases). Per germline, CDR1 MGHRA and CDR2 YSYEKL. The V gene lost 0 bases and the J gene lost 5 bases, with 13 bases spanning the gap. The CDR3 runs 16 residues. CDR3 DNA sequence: TGCGCCAGCAGCCAAGAACCCAGGGTAGGAACCGGGGAGCTGTTTTTT. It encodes CASSQEPRVGTGELFF.

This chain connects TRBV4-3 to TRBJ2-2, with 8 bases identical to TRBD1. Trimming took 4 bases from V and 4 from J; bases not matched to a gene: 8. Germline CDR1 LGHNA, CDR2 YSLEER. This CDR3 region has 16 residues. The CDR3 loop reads CASSPMTGAATGELFF. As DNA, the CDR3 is TGCGCCAGCAGCCCAATGACAGGGGCGGCCACCGGGGAGCTGTTTTTT.

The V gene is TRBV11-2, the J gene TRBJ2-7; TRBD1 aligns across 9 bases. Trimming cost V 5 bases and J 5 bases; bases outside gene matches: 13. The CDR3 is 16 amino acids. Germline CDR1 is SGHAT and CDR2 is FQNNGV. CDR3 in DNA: TGTGCCAGCAGCCAGGGGGACAGGGTAAGGGCAGACGAGCAGTACTTC. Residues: CASSQGDRVRADEQYF.

Written as DNA, the CDR3 is TGTGCCAGCAGTGCCCGGACAGGGGGCTTGGAGACCCAGTACTTC. It is translated as CASSARTGGLETQYF. This rearrangement joins TRBV27 to TRBJ2-5; 11 bases agree with TRBD1. Germline V gene sequence: CDR1 MNHEY, CDR2 SMNVEV (reference sequence). The CDR3 spans 15 residues. V gave up 5 bases and J gave up 5 bases; unmatched junction bases: 7.

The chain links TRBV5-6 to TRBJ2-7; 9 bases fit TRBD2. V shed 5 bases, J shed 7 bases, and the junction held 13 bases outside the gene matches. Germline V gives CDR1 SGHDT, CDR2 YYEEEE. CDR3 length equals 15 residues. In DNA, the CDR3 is TGTGCCAGCAGTTTCCTGAGCGGGGGGCTGTGGGAGCAGTACTTC. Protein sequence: CASSFLSGGLWEQYF.

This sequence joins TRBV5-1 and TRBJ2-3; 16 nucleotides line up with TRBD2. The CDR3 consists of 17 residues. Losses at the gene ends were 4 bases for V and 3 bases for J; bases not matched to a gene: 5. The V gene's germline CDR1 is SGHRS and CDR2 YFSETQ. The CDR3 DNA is TGCGCCAGCAGCGGGACTAGCGGGGGGGCCCTGACAGATACGCAGTATTTT. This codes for CASSGTSGGALTDTQYF.

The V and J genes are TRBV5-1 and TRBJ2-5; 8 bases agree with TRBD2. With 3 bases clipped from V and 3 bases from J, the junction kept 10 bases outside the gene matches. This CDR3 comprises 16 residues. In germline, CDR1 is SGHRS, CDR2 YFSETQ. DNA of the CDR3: TGCGCCAGCAGCTGGACGGGATTGCGGGGGGAAGAGACCCAGTACTTC. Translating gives CASSWTGLRGEETQYF.

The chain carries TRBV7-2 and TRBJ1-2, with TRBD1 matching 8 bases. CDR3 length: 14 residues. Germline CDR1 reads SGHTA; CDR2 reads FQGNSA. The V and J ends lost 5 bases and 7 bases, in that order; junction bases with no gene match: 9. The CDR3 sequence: CASSRPRGQFGYTF. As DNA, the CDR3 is TGTGCCAGCAGCCGACCCAGGGGGCAGTTTGGCTACACCTTC.

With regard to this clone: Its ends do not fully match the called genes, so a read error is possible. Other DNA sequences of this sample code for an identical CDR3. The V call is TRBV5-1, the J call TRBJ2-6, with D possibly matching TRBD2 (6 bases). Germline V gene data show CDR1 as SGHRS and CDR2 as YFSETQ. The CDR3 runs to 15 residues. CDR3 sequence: CASSFGGGGANVLTF. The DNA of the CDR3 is TGCGCCAGCAGTTTCGGGGGTGGTGGGGCCAACGTCCTGACCTTC.